The 28 T cell receptor beta chains in this list originate from one sample, sequenced in a study of T cells in Graves' hyperthyroidism and ophthalmopathy. It was RNA transcripts that yielded the amplified TCR beta CDR3 regions. Using the HTBI primer set, a first-round RT-PCR was run on the TCR CDR3. TCRdb fed the multiplex PCR reads into MiXCR, producing one record per CDR3 protein. Among some 600,000 distinct CDR3 sequences listed, more than 11% were seen once. Sequencing was carried out using blood. These receptor sequences come from a woman aged 25 to 39 with Graves' hyperthyroidism that later progressed to Graves' ophthalmopathy.

This clonotype was seen many times. The chain combines TRBV12-5 with TRBJ2-7, with 9 nucleotides matching TRBD2. The CDR3 covers 15 residues. Germline V gene data show CDR1 as LGHNT and CDR2 as FRNRAP. The V segment lost 5 bases and the J segment 5 bases; nucleotides outside the gene matches: 10. DNA for the CDR3: TGTGCTAGTGGTCTCCCAGTAGCGGGAGTGAACGAGCAGTACTTC. Protein sequence: CASGLPVAGVNEQYF. The full variable domain, its missing parts supplied by reference TRBV12-5 and TRBJ2-7, is DARVTQTPRHKVTEMGQEVTMRCQPILGHNTVFWYRQTMMQGLELLAYFRNRAPLDDSGMPKDRFSAEMPDATLATLKIQPSEPRDSAVYFCASGLPVAGVNEQYFGPGTRLTVT.

The table lists this clonotype with a few counts. This chain connects TRBV3-1 to TRBJ2-2; 12 positions match TRBD2. V dropped 1 base and J dropped 4; count of bases not matched to a gene: 7. The CDR3 is 18 residues long. CDR1 and CDR2 from the germline V gene are LGHDT and YNNKEL (reference sequence). CDR3 in amino acids: CASSQGALAGGGTGELFF. The CDR3 nucleotides read TGTGCCAGCAGCCAAGGGGCCCTAGCGGGAGGGGGCACCGGGGAGCTGTTTTTT.

Ten or more counts support this clonotype. This sequence joins TRBV2 and TRBJ2-1, with 7 bases matching TRBD2. The CDR3 is made up of 16 amino acids. V trimming: 4 bases; J trimming: 3 bases; junction bases outside the gene matches: 9. Germline CDR1 is SNHLY and CDR2 is FYNNEI. CDR3 region: CASSGSAGAFYNEQFF. As DNA, the CDR3 is TGTGCCAGCAGTGGATCGGCGGGAGCCTTCTACAATGAGCAGTTCTTC.

The V gene is TRBV4-3, the J gene TRBJ1-2; TRBD1 matches at 7 bases. The CDR3 extends over 15 amino acids. Per germline, CDR1 LGHNA and CDR2 YSLEER. V lost 4 bases and J lost 3; bases outside the gene matches: 8. The CDR3 protein is CASSLSDRLDYGYTF. The CDR3 DNA reads as TGCGCCAGCAGCCTCTCGGACAGGTTGGACTATGGCTACACCTTC.

This clonotype was detected a few times. The chain links TRBV7-2 to TRBJ2-1; the D gene is possibly TRBD1 (6 bases). The V and J ends lost 5 bases and 9 bases respectively, with 11 bases between them. Germline CDR1 SGHTA, CDR2 FQGNSA. This CDR3 comprises 12 residues. CDR3 sequence: CASSKGQIEQFF. In DNA form, the CDR3 reads TGTGCCAGCAGCAAAGGACAGATTGAGCAGTTCTTC.

This clonotype was detected ten times or more. The CDR3 bases are TGTGCCAGCAGTCCGGGAGGGGGCGAAAACACCATATATTTT. It codes for CASSPGGGENTIYF. The chain uses TRBV28 and TRBJ1-3, with 7 nucleotides matching TRBD1. The V gene end was trimmed by 5 bases and the J gene end by 6 bases; junction bases not matched to a gene: 7. This CDR3 has 14 amino acids. Germline CDR1 is MDHEN and CDR2 is SYDVKM. Filled out from reference TRBV28 and TRBJ1-3, the complete variable domain reads DVKVTQSSRYLVKRTGEKVFLECVQDMDHENMFWYRQDPGLGLRLIYFSYDVKMKEKGDIPEGYSVSREKKERFSLILESASTNQTSMYLCASSPGGGENTIYFGEGSWLTVV.

This clonotype was detected ten times or more. The chain is built from TRBV28 and TRBJ1-1, with a tentative D call TRBD1 (5 bases). Germline V gene sequence: CDR1 MDHEN, CDR2 SYDVKM. CDR3 length: 14 residues. Deletions cut 6 bases from V and 3 bases from J, with 14 bases between. The CDR3 spells CASRPRVGDTEAFF. For the CDR3, the DNA is TGTGCCAGCAGACCCAGGGTAGGGGACACTGAAGCTTTCTTT.

Only a few counts were recorded for this clonotype. The J gene is TRBJ2-3, the V gene TRBV20-1; 7 nucleotides agree with TRBD2. The CDR3 length is 16 residues. The V segment lost 2 bases and the J segment 0 bases; nucleotides outside the gene matches: 8. The germline CDR1 and CDR2 sequences are DFQATT and SNEGSKA (reference sequence). The CDR3 is CSARPRRGYSTDTQYF. The CDR3 DNA follows: TGCAGTGCTAGACCCAGGCGGGGGTACAGCACAGATACGCAGTATTTT.

The J gene is TRBJ2-5, the V gene TRBV6-2 or TRBV6-3; D is undetermined. The CDR3 covers 10 residues. V gave up 8 bases and J gave up 5 bases, with 6 bases separating them. Germline CDR1 MNHEY, CDR2 SVGEGT. The CDR3 here is CASLWETQYF. As DNA, the CDR3 is TGTGCCAGCCTATGGGAGACCCAGTACTTC.

The table lists this clonotype with many counts. The rearrangement uses TRBV2 and TRBJ1-1; D is unclear. The CDR3 totals 10 residues. Trimming removed 7 bases at V and 4 bases at J, with 4 bases between. Germline V CDR1 and CDR2: SNHLY, FYNNEI. The DNA of the CDR3 is TGTGCCAGCATCGGCACTGAAGCTTTCTTT. As protein: CASIGTEAFF.

This clonotype appeared a few times. The chain carries TRBV12-5 and TRBJ1-5; the match to TRBD1 covers 9 bases. CDR1 is LGHNT and CDR2 is FRNRAP in the germline V gene. CDR3 length: 16 amino acids. The junction had 6 bases not matched to a gene; V was cut back by 1 base and J by 5 bases. This CDR3 reads CASGLGGQGLDQPQHF. In DNA, the CDR3 is TGTGCTAGTGGTTTGGGTGGACAGGGGCTCGATCAGCCCCAGCATTTT.

The chain has TRBV6-2 or TRBV6-3 and TRBJ1-1; D might be TRBD1 (6 bases). Trimming took 7 bases from V and 3 from J, leaving 15 bases between them. This CDR3 is built from 14 residues. Germline V gene sequence: CDR1 MNHEY, CDR2 SVGEGT. CDR3 sequence (DNA): TGTGCCAGCACCTTGGGACATACTTACACTGAAGCTTTCTTT. This encodes CASTLGHTYTEAFF.

This clonotype was counted many times. The chain combines TRBV20-1 with TRBJ2-7; 9 positions match TRBD2. The CDR3 contains 15 residues. V lost 1 base to trimming and J lost 5 bases; unmatched junction nucleotides: 9. Germline values: CDR1 DFQATT, CDR2 SNEGSKA (reference sequence). In DNA form, the CDR3 reads TGCAGTGCTAGAGGGGTAGCGGGAGAGGTCCACGAGCAGTACTTC. Its protein product is CSARGVAGEVHEQYF.

This clonotype was observed many times. CDR3 coding DNA: TGTGCCAGCAGTTTGTTTCAGGGCGGGGTTTACCTCCACTTT. Translating it yields CASSLFQGGVYLHF. The chain joins TRBV12-3 or TRBV12-4 to TRBJ1-6; D is possibly TRBD1 (5 bases). CDR3 length equals 14 residues. V was clipped by 3 bases and J by 15 bases, with 18 bases between them.

J is TRBJ2-4 and V is TRBV7-6; D is ambiguous. The CDR3 is 15 residues long. Trimming removed 5 bases from V and 0 bases from J, with 11 bases in between. Germline V gene lookup returns CDR1 SGHVS and CDR2 FNYEAQ. This chain's CDR3 is CASSPSDIAKNIQYF. In DNA, the CDR3 is TGTGCCAGCAGCCCCTCCGACATAGCCAAAAACATTCAGTACTTC.

This chain connects TRBV7-9 to TRBJ2-1; 11 bases agree with TRBD2. Per the germline V gene, CDR1 is SEHNR and CDR2 is FQNEAQ (reference sequence). The junction had 2 bases not matched to a gene; V was cut back by 2 bases and J by 8 bases. CDR3 length equals 14 residues. Here the CDR3 DNA reads TGTGCCAGCAGCTTAATAGCGGGAGGGGATGAGCAGTTCTTC. It codes for CASSLIAGGDEQFF.

The genes are TRBV19 and TRBJ2-7; no reliable D call. Germline lookup yields CDR1 LNHDA and CDR2 SQIVND (reference sequence). The CDR3 has 14 amino acids. V shed 3 bases and J shed 3 bases, with 12 bases lying between them. CDR3 amino acids: CASSIRTAIYEQYF. The CDR3 region has the DNA TGTGCCAGTAGTATCCGGACGGCTATCTACGAGCAGTACTTC.

This clonotype has a count of ten or more. The chain uses TRBV7-9 and TRBJ2-3; D call uncertain. V lost 4 bases, J lost 10 bases, and 18 bases lay in between. Germline V gene sequence: CDR1 SEHNR, CDR2 FQNEAQ (reference sequence). There are 14 residues in the CDR3. The CDR3 spells CASSSDRAQSPQYF. The CDR3 nucleotides read TGTGCCAGCAGCTCCGATAGGGCCCAGAGCCCGCAGTATTTT. Based on the CDR3 plus reference TRBV7-9 and TRBJ2-3, the full variable domain is DTGVSQNPRHKITKRGQNVTFRCDPISEHNRLYWYRQTLGQGPEFLTYFQNEAQLEKSRLLSDRFSAERPKGSFSTLEIQRTEQGDSAMYLCASSSDRAQSPQYFGPGTRLTVL.

This clonotype was recorded at least ten times. The chain uses TRBV20-1 and TRBJ2-1; D gene uncertain. The CDR3 is 13 amino acids. Germline lookup yields CDR1 DFQATT and CDR2 SNEGSKA (reference sequence). Deletions cut 0 bases from V and 10 bases from J, with 13 bases between. CDR3 DNA: TGCAGTGCTAGAGATCGTACTGTGTGGGAGCAGTTCTTC. Amino acid sequence: CSARDRTVWEQFF.

This clonotype was detected ten times or more. The chain combines TRBV12-3 or TRBV12-4 with TRBJ1-5, with TRBD1 as a possible D gene (6 bases). The CDR3 is 14 amino acids. Trimming removed 5 bases from V and 3 bases from J, with 11 bases in between. The CDR3 bases are TGTGCCAGCAGTCATAGACAGGTCAATCAGCCCCAGCATTTT. This sequence encodes CASSHRQVNQPQHF.

This clonotype has ten or more counts. This sequence joins TRBV7-9 and TRBJ2-3; TRBD2 matches 14 bases. There are 16 residues in the CDR3. Trimming cost V 4 bases and J 4 bases; bases outside gene matches: 4. Germline lookup yields CDR1 SEHNR and CDR2 FQNEAQ (reference sequence). The CDR3 DNA sequence: TGTGCCAGCAGCTGGGGACTAGCGGGAGCTTCAGATACGCAGTATTTT. This sequence encodes CASSWGLAGASDTQYF.

This clonotype was counted many times. The chain's CDR3 is CASSSGGQPKNYGYTF. The CDR3 coding sequence is TGCGCCAGCAGCTCCGGGGGACAGCCTAAAAACTATGGCTACACCTTC. The chain is built from TRBV5-1 and TRBJ1-2; 7 positions agree with TRBD1. The V gene's germline CDR1 is SGHRS and CDR2 YFSETQ. V shed 3 bases and J 2 bases; nucleotides not matched to a gene: 10. The CDR3 sequence is 16 residues long.

This clonotype was counted ten times or more. The chain recombines TRBV12-3 or TRBV12-4 with TRBJ2-7, with TRBD2 matching over 7 bases. There are 13 residues in the CDR3. The V gene end was trimmed by 3 bases and the J gene end by 9 bases; junction bases not matched to a gene: 8. For the CDR3, the DNA is TGTGCCAGCAGTTTGGGGCTAGCGGTCGGGCAGTACTTC. Translating it yields CASSLGLAVGQYF.

This clonotype occurred many times. The V gene is TRBV19, the J gene TRBJ2-1, with 9 bases aligning to TRBD1. Losses at the gene ends were 9 bases for V and 2 bases for J; bases not matched to a gene: 14. The CDR3 has 17 residues. Germline CDR1 LNHDA, CDR2 SQIVND (reference sequence). CDR3 coding DNA: TGTGCCAGCAAAGGGGGGGGGACAGGGAGAGCCTACAATGAGCAGTTCTTC. Residues: CASKGGGTGRAYNEQFF. The whole variable domain, filled in from reference TRBV19 and TRBJ2-1, reads DGGITQSPKYLFRKEGQNVTLSCEQNLNHDAMYWYRQDPGQGLRLIYYSQIVNDFQKGDIAEGYSVSREKKESFPLTVTSAQKNPTAFYLCASKGGGTGRAYNEQFFGPGTRLTVL.

This clonotype was counted at least ten times. V is TRBV24-1 and J is TRBJ2-3; 7 bases line up with TRBD1. After removal of 3 bases from V and 4 bases from J, the junction contained 6 bases not matched to a gene. This CDR3 is built from 15 residues. Germline-derived CDR1 and CDR2 are KGHDR and SFDVKD. CDR3 protein: CATSDHGTVSDTQYF. Written as DNA, the CDR3 is TGTGCCACCAGTGATCACGGGACAGTCTCAGATACGCAGTATTTT.

The sample holds many counts of this clonotype. The chain couples TRBV20-1 to TRBJ2-6, with 7 positions matching TRBD2. Per germline, CDR1 DFQATT and CDR2 SNEGSKA (reference sequence). Trimming removed 1 base from V and 1 base from J; junction bases left unmatched: 4. The CDR3 extends over 16 amino acids. The CDR3 DNA follows: TGCAGTGCTAGAGGTCAGGGAGGGTCTGGGGCCAACGTCCTGACTTTC. This encodes CSARGQGGSGANVLTF.

In its sample, this clonotype was seen many times. The chain uses TRBV11-2 and TRBJ2-2; 10 bases match TRBD2. V lost 5 bases, J lost 7 bases, and 7 bases stayed unmatched. The length of the CDR3 is 15 residues. The V gene's germline CDR1 is SGHAT and CDR2 FQNNGV. The chain's CDR3 is CASSGPLAGVGELFF. DNA of the CDR3: TGTGCCAGCAGCGGCCCCCTAGCGGGAGTCGGGGAGCTGTTTTTT.

This chain joins TRBV5-1 and TRBJ1-2; 9 bases map to TRBD1. The germline V gene has CDR1 SGHRS and CDR2 YFSETQ. Trimming cost V 2 bases and J 6 bases; bases outside gene matches: 5. The CDR3 runs 14 residues. CDR3 DNA: TGCGCCAGCAGCTTTACAGGGGGCGTAGATGGCTACACCTTC. Encoded protein: CASSFTGGVDGYTF.